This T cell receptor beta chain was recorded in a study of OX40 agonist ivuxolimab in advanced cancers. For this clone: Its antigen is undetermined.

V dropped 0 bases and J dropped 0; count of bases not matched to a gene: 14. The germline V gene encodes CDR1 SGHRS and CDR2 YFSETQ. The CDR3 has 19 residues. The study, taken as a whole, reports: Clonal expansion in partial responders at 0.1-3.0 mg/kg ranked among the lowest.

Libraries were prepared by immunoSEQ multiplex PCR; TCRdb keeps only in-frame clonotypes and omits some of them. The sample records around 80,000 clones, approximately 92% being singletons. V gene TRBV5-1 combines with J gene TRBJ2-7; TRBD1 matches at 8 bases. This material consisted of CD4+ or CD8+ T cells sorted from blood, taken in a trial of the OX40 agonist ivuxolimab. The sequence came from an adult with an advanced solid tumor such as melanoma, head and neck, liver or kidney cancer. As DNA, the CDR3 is TGCGCCAGCAGCTTGGCCCCAGACAGGGGACGGGGGAGCTCCTACGAGCAGTACTTC. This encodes CASSLAPDRGRGSSYEQYF.